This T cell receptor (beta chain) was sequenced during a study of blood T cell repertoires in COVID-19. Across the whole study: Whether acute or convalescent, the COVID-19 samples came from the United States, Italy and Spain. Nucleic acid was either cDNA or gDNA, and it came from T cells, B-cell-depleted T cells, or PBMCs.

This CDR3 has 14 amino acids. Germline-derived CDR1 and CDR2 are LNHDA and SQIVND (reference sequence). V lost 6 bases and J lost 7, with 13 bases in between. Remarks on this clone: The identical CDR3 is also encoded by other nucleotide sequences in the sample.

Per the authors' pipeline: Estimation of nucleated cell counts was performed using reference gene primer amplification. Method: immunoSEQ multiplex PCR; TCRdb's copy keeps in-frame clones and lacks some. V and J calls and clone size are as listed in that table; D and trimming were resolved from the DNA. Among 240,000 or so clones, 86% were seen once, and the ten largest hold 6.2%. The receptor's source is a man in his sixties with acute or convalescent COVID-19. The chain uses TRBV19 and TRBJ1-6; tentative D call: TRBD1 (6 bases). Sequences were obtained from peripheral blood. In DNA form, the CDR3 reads TGTGCCAGTAGGACACAGGGTTCCAATTCACCCCTCCACTTT. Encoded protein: CASRTQGSNSPLHF.